This TCR beta chain was obtained from a study of cytomegalovirus exposure and HLA in healthy donors. Findings and caveats of the study: V segments that were indistinguishable, TRBV6-2 and TRBV6-3 among them, were omitted from analysis. It was likely that a cluster of highly shared sequence variants was a sequencing artifact.

The trim removed 4 bases at V and 9 bases at J, leaving 16 bases unmatched. The CDR3 consists of 17 residues. CDR1 and CDR2 (germline): SGHDT, YYEEEE. A note on this clone: Its matching antigen is unknown.

A multiplex PCR was run with 60 Vbeta primers and 13 Jbeta primers. Data came from immunoSEQ multiplex PCR; TCRdb stores just in-frame clones and leaves some out. This repertoire shows 200,000 to 250,000 clones, over 80% found once; its top ten account for 0.71%. The sample was PBMCs. This receptor was identified in a boy younger than 10 in good health and CMV-seronegative. The chain combines TRBV5-6 with TRBJ2-1; 10 bases fit TRBD2. The CDR3 loop is CASSGGLGSGGAGEQFF. CDR3 sequence (DNA): TGTGCCAGCAGCGGGGGGTTGGGGAGCGGGGGGGCCGGTGAGCAGTTCTTC.